The 2 T cell receptor beta chains in this list originate from one sample, sequenced in a study. TCRdb called the 5' RACE reads again in MiXCR, with one record for every CDR3 protein. The sample lists about 200 distinct CDR3 sequences, 80% to 95% occurring once. Sequenced sample: memory CD4+ T cells sorted from blood. Subset meaning: memory CD4+ T cells, CD4+CD45RO+CD25-. Receptors originate from a female donor with breast cancer.

To note about this clonotype: This beta chain came through as a stray read in a library set up for alpha chains, and its size says little. The J gene is TRBJ2-1, the V gene TRBV20-1; D possibly corresponds to TRBD2 (5 bases). The germline V gene encodes CDR1 DFQATT and CDR2 SNEGSKA (reference sequence). The V and J ends lost 6 bases and 11 bases respectively, with 14 bases between them. CDR3 length equals 11 residues. The CDR3 reads CSAWTPSKQFF. The CDR3 coding sequence is TGCAGTGCCTGGACTCCGTCAAAGCAGTTCTTC.

A word on this clonotype: Since it is a stray read in a library aimed at alpha chains, this beta chain has a size that is not meaningful. The CDR3 protein is CASSQGTYPTSVNEQFF. The CDR3 nucleotides read TGTGCCAGCAGCCAGGGGACTTACCCCACAAGTGTGAATGAGCAGTTCTTC. The chain employs TRBV3-1 and TRBJ2-1; tentatively, D is TRBD2 (6 bases). This CDR3 spans 17 amino acids. Trimming shortened V by 3 bases and J by 7 bases, and 22 bases separated the two germline ends. CDR1 and CDR2 (germline): LGHDT, YNNKEL (reference sequence).